This entry is about one TCR beta chain. This sample is drawn from a study of blood T cell repertoires in COVID-19. Study as a whole: Both acute and convalescent COVID-19 samples were obtained from the United States, Italy and Spain.

Grouping used clinical history reported by participants in a survey and questionnaire. V lost 2 bases, J lost 4 bases, and 8 bases stayed unmatched. This CDR3 has 16 amino acids. Germline V CDR1 and CDR2: LGHDT, YNNKEL (reference sequence). Data came from immunoSEQ multiplex PCR; TCRdb stores just in-frame clones and leaves some out. The data contain roughly 400,000 clones, around 87% of them singletons. Sequences were obtained from PBMCs or T cells enriched from blood (not recorded which). The clonotype was recovered from a woman aged 50 to 60 who had recovered from COVID-19. This rearrangement joins TRBV3-1 (or the pseudogene TRBV3-2) to TRBJ1-3; 7 bases map to TRBD1. The CDR3 DNA follows: TGTGCCAGCAGCCAACTGAGGGGGCAAGGGGGAAACACCATATATTTT. Translation: CASSQLRGQGGNTIYF.